Listed below are T cell receptor beta chains from one sample, sequenced in a study of cytomegalovirus exposure and HLA in healthy donors. Here immunoSEQ multiplex PCR was the method, and the copy in TCRdb shows in-frame clones only, minus some. The table lists some 68,000 clones, more than 95% of them singletons. The specimen was PBMCs. Receptor source: a man aged 18 to 30 in good health and CMV-seronegative. Each CDR3 is given with its conserved first and last residue. The D gene is left open where the match is weak. Not every row has a clone size; where given, it reads once, few, many or a size class.

DNA: TGTGCCCGCGCGACAGAGAGCTCTGGAAACACCATATATTTT; CDR3: CARATESSGNTIYF; D: .; size: .; V: TRBV30; J: TRBJ1-3
DNA: TGTGCCAGCAGCGGGACAGGGTCATCTGACACTGAAGCTTTCTTT; CDR3: CASSGTGSSDTEAFF; D: TRBD1; size: .; V: TRBV9; J: TRBJ1-1
DNA: TGCGCCAGCAGCCATGAGGTCATGAACACTGAAGCTTTCTTT; CDR3: CASSHEVMNTEAFF; D: .; size: once; V: TRBV4-1; J: TRBJ1-1
DNA: TGTGCCAGTAACGATGGCGGATTTAACTATGGCTACACCTTC; CDR3: CASNDGGFNYGYTF; D: .; size: .; V: TRBV19; J: TRBJ1-2
DNA: TGTGCCAGCAAATTTAGGAGCTCTGGAAACACCATATATTTT; CDR3: CASKFRSSGNTIYF; D: .; size: .; V: TRBV6-1; J: TRBJ1-3
DNA: TGCGCCAGCAGCCAAGAGACAGGGGGCATTTTAGAGACCCAGTACTTC; CDR3: CASSQETGGILETQYF; D: TRBD1; size: .; V: TRBV4-1; J: TRBJ2-5
DNA: TGTGCCAGCACCCCACGCCACAGGGGCAATCAGCCCCAGCATTTT; CDR3: CASTPRHRGNQPQHF; D: .; size: .; V: TRBV6-6; J: TRBJ1-5
DNA: TGTGCCAGTAGTATTTTTGGGACAGGTAATGAAAAACTGTTTTTT; CDR3: CASSIFGTGNEKLFF; D: TRBD1; size: .; V: TRBV19; J: TRBJ1-4
DNA: TGTGCCAGCAGCTTAGTTTCAGGGAACGAGCAGTACTTC; CDR3: CASSLVSGNEQYF; D: .; size: .; V: TRBV11-3; J: TRBJ2-7
DNA: TGTGCCAGCAGCGTAGGGGGACAGGGGAACTATGGCTACACCTTC; CDR3: CASSVGGQGNYGYTF; D: TRBD1; size: few; V: TRBV9; J: TRBJ1-2
DNA: TGTGCCAGCAGTTACTTGTCAGGGGGCCCCGAAAAACTGTTTTTT; CDR3: CASSYLSGGPEKLFF; D: TRBD1; size: .; V: TRBV6-5; J: TRBJ1-4
DNA: TGTGCCAGCAGCTCACCGGGACAGCCCTACGAGCAGTACTTC; CDR3: CASSSPGQPYEQYF; D: TRBD1; size: .; V: TRBV7-9; J: TRBJ2-7
DNA: TGTGCCAGCAGCGAAGGGACAGGGAAGAACACTGAAGCTTTCTTT; CDR3: CASSEGTGKNTEAFF; D: .; size: .; V: TRBV21-1; J: TRBJ1-1
DNA: TGTGCCAGCTCACCAACAGGATACAATGAGCAGTTCTTC; CDR3: CASSPTGYNEQFF; D: .; size: .; V: TRBV18; J: TRBJ2-1
DNA: TGTGCCAGCAGTTACGGGTCGAGGACTGAAGCTTTCTTT; CDR3: CASSYGSRTEAFF; D: .; size: once; V: TRBV6-6; J: TRBJ1-1
DNA: TGTGCCAGCAGTGAAGCAGAGGAGAACACTGAAGCTTTCTTT; CDR3: CASSEAEENTEAFF; D: .; size: .; V: TRBV6-1; J: TRBJ1-1
DNA: TGTGCCAGCGCGCTGGACACTACTAATGAAAAACTGTTTTTT; CDR3: CASALDTTNEKLFF; D: .; size: .; V: TRBV2; J: TRBJ1-4
DNA: TGTGCCAGCAGCGTAGGTGGTAGCACTGAAGCTTTCTTT; CDR3: CASSVGGSTEAFF; D: .; size: .; V: TRBV9; J: TRBJ1-1
DNA: TGTGCCAGCAGCTCCACCGGGACAGTGCATGAAAAACTGTTTTTT; CDR3: CASSSTGTVHEKLFF; D: TRBD1; size: .; V: TRBV13; J: TRBJ1-4
DNA: TGTGCCAGCAGTTTTTCGAGCGGAGGGCGAATGTGGGGCACTGAAGCTTTCTTT; CDR3: CASSFSSGGRMWGTEAFF; D: .; size: .; V: TRBV28; J: TRBJ1-1
DNA: TGTGCCAGCAGCCCCCGGGACAGGGGACAAGAGACCCAGTACTTC; CDR3: CASSPRDRGQETQYF; D: TRBD1; size: .; V: TRBV11-1; J: TRBJ2-5